Each of the 11 T cell receptor beta chains below was sequenced from the same sample in a study of OX40 agonist ivuxolimab in advanced cancers. Generated by immunoSEQ multiplex PCR, the TCRdb table keeps only in-frame clones and is missing some. The sample lists fewer than 90,000 clones; 80% to 90% were seen once. Source: CD4+ or CD8+ T cells sorted from blood, taken in a trial of the OX40 agonist ivuxolimab. The source of these receptors is an adult with an advanced solid tumor such as melanoma, head and neck, liver or kidney cancer.

The J gene is TRBJ2-2, the V gene TRBV19; TRBD2 matches 9 bases. V lost 7 bases to trimming and J lost 5 bases; unmatched junction nucleotides: 11. The germline V gene has CDR1 LNHDA and CDR2 SQIVND (reference sequence). The CDR3 consists of 16 residues. CDR3 nucleotide sequence: TGTGCCAGTATTGGACTGCCGAGCGGGAGGACCGGGGAGCTGTTTTTT. Its protein product is CASIGLPSGRTGELFF.

The V and J genes are TRBV5-1 and TRBJ2-5; 15 bases match TRBD2. The CDR3 has 17 residues. CDR1 is SGHRS and CDR2 is YFSETQ in the germline V gene. Trimming took 4 bases from V and 5 from J; bases not matched to a gene: 9. The CDR3 DNA is TGCGCCAGCAGCGCCGGACTAGCGGGGGGGGGCCCCGAGACCCAGTACTTC. Translation: CASSAGLAGGGPETQYF.

This chain joins TRBV6-5 and TRBJ1-2; TRBD1 might be the D (5 bases). Trimming removed 0 bases at V and 7 bases at J, with 9 bases between. The V gene's germline CDR1 is MNHEY and CDR2 SVGAGI. The CDR3 totals 13 residues. CDR3 DNA: TGTGCCAGCAGTTACTCGACCGGGGGTGGCTACACCTTC. Protein product: CASSYSTGGGYTF.

The gene calls are TRBV6-5 and TRBJ2-7; D is possibly TRBD2 (5 bases). From germline, CDR1 is MNHEY and CDR2 SVGAGI. The V end was cut by 7 bases, the J end by 1 base, with 14 bases between. The CDR3 consists of 14 residues. For the CDR3, the DNA is TGTGCCAGCAAAATGACGGGATGGTCCTACGAGCAGTACTTC. Encoded protein: CASKMTGWSYEQYF.

The V gene is TRBV5-6, the J gene TRBJ2-7; perhaps TRBD1 as D (5 bases). The CDR3 sequence is 16 residues long. The germline CDR1 and CDR2 sequences are SGHDT and YYEEEE. Trimming removed 2 bases at V and 7 bases at J, with 22 bases between. The CDR3 reads CASSFRVQAFYEEQYF. CDR3 DNA sequence: TGTGCCAGCAGCTTTCGGGTACAGGCTTTTTATGAGGAGCAGTACTTC.

The V call is TRBV5-1, the J call TRBJ2-7; D unclear. The CDR3 is made up of 15 amino acids. Germline V gene sequence: CDR1 SGHRS, CDR2 YFSETQ. The V and J ends lost 5 bases and 2 bases respectively, with 17 bases between them. The CDR3 sequence: CASSTLSGRTYEQYF. CDR3 bases: TGCGCCAGCAGTACTTTGTCGGGCCGGACCTACGAGCAGTACTTC.

J is TRBJ1-1 and V is TRBV6-6; D not resolved. Germline V gene lookup returns CDR1 MNHNY and CDR2 SVGAGI (reference sequence). Trimming stripped 6 bases from V and 1 base from J, with 9 bases between. This CDR3 is 13 amino acids long. CDR3: CASSLGGNTEAFF. As DNA, the CDR3 is TGTGCCAGCAGCCTGGGAGGGAACACTGAAGCTTTCTTT.

This clone was picked up one time. The J gene is TRBJ2-6, the V gene TRBV30; tentative D call: TRBD2 (8 bases). From germline, CDR1 is GTSNPN and CDR2 SVGIG (reference sequence). This CDR3 is 13 amino acids long. The V end was cut by 5 bases, the J end by 12 bases, with 17 bases between. The chain's CDR3 is CAWQGQRETVLTF. CDR3 in DNA: TGTGCCTGGCAGGGACAGCGGGAGACCGTCCTGACTTTC.

In its sample, this clone was seen once. The chain's CDR3 is CASSLGAGLGTGELFF. The CDR3 nucleotides are TGTGCCAGCAGCTTAGGAGCGGGGCTAGGCACCGGGGAGCTGTTTTTT. The chain joins TRBV7-3 to TRBJ2-2; 7 bases agree with TRBD2. The germline CDR1 and CDR2 sequences are SGHTA and FQGTGA. The V segment lost 2 bases and the J segment 4 bases; nucleotides outside the gene matches: 7. The CDR3 contains 16 residues.

The J gene is TRBJ1-2, the V gene TRBV4-1; a weak D match, TRBD1 (6 bases). V was shortened by 4 bases and J by 8 bases, with 14 bases between the two germline ends. Germline CDR1 is MGHRA and CDR2 is YSYEKL. The CDR3 loop spans 13 amino acids. The CDR3 region is CASSPPRGSGYTF. In DNA, the CDR3 is TGCGCCAGCAGCCCCCCGAGGGGGAGCGGCTACACCTTC.

This clone was detected once. This chain connects TRBV28 to TRBJ1-1; D is ambiguous. Germline loops: CDR1 MDHEN, CDR2 SYDVKM. Trimming took 10 bases from V and 3 from J, leaving 12 bases between them. The CDR3 has 12 residues. The CDR3 sequence: CATSGQHTEAFF. The CDR3 nucleotides read TGTGCCACCTCCGGGCAGCACACTGAAGCTTTCTTT.